This T cell receptor (beta chain) was profiled in a study of Ad26.COV2.S vaccination and SARS-CoV-2 variants. Overall study: Dosing was one shot or two shots 56 days apart.

The CDR3 is 14 residues long. Germline V CDR1 and CDR2: SEHNR, FQNEAQ (reference sequence). The ends were cut back, 4 bases at V and 5 bases at J, with 12 bases in the middle. Produced via immunoSEQ multiplex PCR; TCRdb's table is partial and in-frame only. The data contain about 320,000 clones, roughly 84% of them singletons. Indicated treatment: 15 to 20 received Ad26.COV2.S at low or high dose, single or two shots; 5 received placebo; per-sample allocation not given. Repertoires come from day 63 after the first vaccine or placebo injection. Sequenced here: peripheral blood, sampled in a trial of Ad26.COV2.S vaccine versus placebo. This TCR was sampled from a person between 18 and 65 years old who received the Ad26.COV2.S COVID-19 vaccine or a placebo. J is TRBJ2-1 and V is TRBV7-9, with D perhaps matching TRBD1 (5 bases). CDR3 DNA: TGTGCCAGCAGCTCGTACAGGCTCGACAATGAGCAGTTCTTC. Protein sequence: CASSSYRLDNEQFF.